This T cell receptor beta chain was profiled in a study of blood T cell repertoires in COVID-19. Overall study context: Sites across the United States, Italy and Spain contributed samples from acute and convalescent COVID-19. Nucleic acid was either cDNA or gDNA, and it came from T cells, B-cell-depleted T cells, or PBMCs.

Original handling: Estimation of nucleated cell counts relied on the amplification of reference gene primers. Assay: immunoSEQ multiplex PCR; the TCRdb copy retains only in-frame clones and omits some. That table supplies the V and J calls and clone size; D and trimming were determined from the DNA. Among under 150,000 clones listed, 80% were seen once. V lost 2 bases and J lost 1, with 12 bases in between. The CDR3 sequence is 16 residues long. The germline CDR1 and CDR2 sequences are SNHLY and FYNNEI. What was sequenced was peripheral blood. This receptor was taken from a woman aged 45 to 65 with acute or convalescent COVID-19. The chain uses TRBV2 and TRBJ2-1; maybe TRBD2 (6 bases). CDR3 nucleotides: TGTGCCAGCAGTGAAAGTGGGGGGAGTTCCTACAATGAGCAGTTCTTC. Translating gives CASSESGGSSYNEQFF. The variable domain in full, with the rest retrieved from reference TRBV2 and TRBJ2-1, is EPEVTQTPSHQVTQMGQEVILRCVPISNHLYFYWYRQILGQKVEFLVSFYNNEISEKSEIFDDQFSVERPDGSNFTLKIRSTKLEDSAMYFCASSESGGSSYNEQFFGPGTRLTVL.